This TCR beta chain derives from a study of cytomegalovirus exposure and HLA in healthy donors. Study context: The 120 validation repertoires used the same platform as the roughly 700 first-cohort repertoires (as reported by a later analysis).

This CDR3 spans 14 amino acids. V trimming: 6 bases; J trimming: 5 bases; junction bases outside the gene matches: 9. Germline-derived CDR1 and CDR2 are SNHLY and FYNNEI. It was the roughly 110-subject validation cohort, separate from the 666-subject first cohort, to which the donors belonged. A remark on this clone: Its antigen is still unknown.

Only in-frame clones appear in the TCRdb table, and some are missing; sequencing was by immunoSEQ multiplex PCR. The sample yields under 400,000 clones, 75% to 90% seen once. Study-level findings and limits: The study found most TCR sequences rare, yet found some public TCRs in many donors. Cytomegalovirus status, reportedly, was diagnosed with high specificity and sensitivity by the classifier.

Sequencing input: PBMCs. This receptor was taken from a woman aged 18 to 35 in good health and CMV-seronegative. V gene TRBV2 combines with J gene TRBJ1-1; 7 bases match TRBD1. The CDR3 here is CASSRQGRGTEAFF. The CDR3 bases are TGTGCCAGCAGCCGACAGGGCCGAGGGACTGAAGCTTTCTTT.